This T cell receptor beta chain was identified in a study of blood T cells in healthy people across ages (dated by TCRdb to between 2014 and 2017). Study-level background: In model experiments, template switching captured about one uniquely barcoded TCR beta cDNA molecule for every two T cells. Age-related changes in TCR beta repertoire diversity were measured in the study by deep sequencing normalized with unique cDNA molecular identifiers. The donors were split into four age groups: young (average around 15 years), middle-aged (nearly 40), aged (more than 60) and long-lived (under 90). Two additional independent replicas of 1 million unique cDNA reads from the same blood draw were analyzed for two donors (one aged 18 to 29 and one aged 80 or older). General conclusions and limits of the study: Compared with the aged group, the long-lived group had more naive CD4+ T cells, fewer expanded clones and increased TCR diversity, a pattern suggesting age selection. Estimates of total diversity based on one million sequenced T cells were considered lower bounds and underestimates. Conclusive comparison of naive and antigen-experienced compartments was prevented by the profiling of bulk unsorted PBMCs. The percentage of naive T cells measured by flow cytometry correlated strongly with observed TCR beta diversity. As age increased, observed TCR beta diversity per million T cells dropped in a roughly linear way, and a significant reduction was already evident by age 40. The CMV infection status of donors was not known, potentially confounding age-related changes in expanded clonotypes.

Systemically healthy Caucasian individuals from Russia, 35 to 40 in total and aged roughly 6 to 95 years, were included as donors. Roughly 9.5 milliliters of peripheral blood were drawn from each donor into EDTA-treated Vacutainer tubes. Ficoll-Paque density-gradient centrifugation was used to isolate PBMCs, with at least 6.5 million per sample. Trizol reagent was used to extract total RNA from PBMCs, with at least 6 micrograms per sample. Naive CD45RAhigh/CD27high T cell percentages were measured by flow cytometry on a PBMC aliquot from every donor. In this sample, this clonotype turned up a few times. Its antigen target is currently unknown. Sequence at one end of the junction differs from germline and may be a read error. CDR1 SGHAT and CDR2 FQDESV are derived from the germline V gene (reference sequence). The CDR3, from cysteine to phenylalanine, totals 20 residues. The DNA shown is the 60-base CDR3, in frame from base 1.

Receptors were amplified or captured by 5' RACE. The instrument was an Illumina HiSeq 2500. A second about 7 to 12 cycle PCR used a sample-barcoded 5' primer and a J-beta primer mix. Each TCR beta cDNA molecule received a unique molecular identifier from a template-switch 5' adaptor carrying 12 random nucleotides. Each sample yielded at least 2.5 million CDR3-containing paired-end reads. The Mint cDNA synthesis kit, primed by a TRBC-specific oligonucleotide, was used to synthesize first-strand cDNA from all RNA. After uracil-DNA glycosylase treatment, a first 18-cycle PCR used universal primers M1SS and BC2_uni_R on all cDNA. The paper's data handling went like this. Each sample was normalized by randomly selecting 1 million high-quality reads, each carrying a distinct molecular identifier. Instead of being binned into consensus sequences, reads with shared molecular identifiers were discarded. CDR3 identification, clonotype clustering and error correction used MiTCR with a Q25 quality threshold and the strictest error-elimination algorithm. Lower-bound total TCR beta diversity was estimated with a nonparametric unseen species model using Euler transformation. TCRdb reran the public reads through fastp at Q25 and MiXCR, keeping productive beta chains. Under each unique CDR3 protein, matching rows form one entry showing the most common genes and DNA. The V and J calls shown here were made by TCRdb, not taken from the authors' results. This sample lists approximately 490,000 distinct CDR3 sequences; more than 20% were detected once. The ten largest clones represent just over 8.5% of the sample.

This sample was also put to use in a study of T cells of mothers and their children. The second investigation adds: Nine systemically healthy Caucasian individuals, comprising three mothers and their six children, were included as donors. cDNA synthesis consumed the entire amount of extracted RNA, loaded at roughly 1.5 ug RNA in each 15 ul reaction. In the second PCR, the M1S primer introduced both the sample barcodes and 2-4 random nucleotides. Each mother yielded over 9 million TCR beta CDR3 reads and each child roughly 3.1 million reads. Thymic selection similarly shapes TCR recombination output in related and unrelated pairs, with minor effect from inherited differences. Normalized repertoire overlap was always found to be slightly, but never significantly, higher in related mother-child pairs than in unrelated mother-child pairs. No persistent microchimeric T cell clones were detected, at a sensitivity of roughly 100 clones per million clonotypes. The study used deep NGS to compare TCR beta repertoires of mothers and children, seeking features distinguishing related mother-child pairs from unrelated individuals. On average, the children were approximately 11 +/- 4 years old, while the mothers were about 37 +/- 4 years old. After adapters were ligated using NEBNext reagents, the libraries underwent 100+100 nt paired-end sequencing on an Illumina HiSeq 2000. To avoid cross-contamination, the mother libraries and the child libraries were prepared a month apart and sequenced in separate runs. For each donor, between about 450,000 and 2,300,000 distinct TCR beta clonotypes were identified. Naive TCR beta clonotypes were estimated from low-frequency clonotypes matched to each donor's FACS-determined naive share, without sorting.

The clonotype was recovered from a boy younger than 18 in good health. The rearrangement joined TRBV11-1 to TRBJ2-3, with 12 central nucleotides matching TRBD2. The sequenced material came from blood. Here the CDR3 is given as CANSLDGLAGFLVGAYMEYF. The nucleotides are TGTGCCAACAGCTTAGACGGACTAGCGGGATTCCTAGTTGGGGCCTACATGGAGTATTTT.